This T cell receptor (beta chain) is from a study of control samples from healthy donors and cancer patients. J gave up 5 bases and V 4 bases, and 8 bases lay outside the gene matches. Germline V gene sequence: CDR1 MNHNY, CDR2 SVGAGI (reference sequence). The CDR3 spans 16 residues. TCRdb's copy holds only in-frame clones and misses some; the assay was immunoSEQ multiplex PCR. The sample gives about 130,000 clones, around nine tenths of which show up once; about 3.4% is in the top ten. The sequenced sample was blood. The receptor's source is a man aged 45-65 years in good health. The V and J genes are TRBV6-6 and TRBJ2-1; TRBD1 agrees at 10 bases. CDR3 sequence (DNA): TGTGCCAGCAGTTTAGACAGGGGGCGCTTCAACAATGAGCAGTTCTTC. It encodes CASSLDRGRFNNEQFF.